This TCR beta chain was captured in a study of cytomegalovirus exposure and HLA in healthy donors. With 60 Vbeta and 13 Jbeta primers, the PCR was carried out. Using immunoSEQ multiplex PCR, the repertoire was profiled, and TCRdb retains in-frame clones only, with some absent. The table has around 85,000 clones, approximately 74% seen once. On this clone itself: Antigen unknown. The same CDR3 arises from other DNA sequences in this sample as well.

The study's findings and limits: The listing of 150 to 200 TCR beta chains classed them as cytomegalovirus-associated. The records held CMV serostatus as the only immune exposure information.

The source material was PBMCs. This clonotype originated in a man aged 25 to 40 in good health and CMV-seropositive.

CDR3 nucleotides: TGTGCCAGCAGCGTAGGGTCGGGGGGCTACACCTTC. This gives the protein CASSVGSGGYTF. J is TRBJ1-2 and V is TRBV9; D gene unclear. Trimming left V 0 bases short and J 8 bases short, with 8 bases between. CDR1 and CDR2 (germline): SGDLS, YYNGEE. The CDR3 covers 12 residues.